This T cell receptor beta chain appears in the sequencing data of a study of blood T cell repertoires in COVID-19. The wider study: Sites across the United States, Italy and Spain contributed samples from acute and convalescent COVID-19. T cells, B-cell-depleted T cells, or PBMCs provided the cDNA or gDNA that served as material.

As handled by the study authors: Estimated nucleated cell counts came from reference gene primer amplification. Using immunoSEQ multiplex PCR, the repertoire was profiled, and TCRdb retains in-frame clones only, with some absent. V and J calls and clone size follow that table, whereas D and trimming were derived from the DNA. The table has roughly 110,000 clones, over 55% seen once. Sequencing was carried out using peripheral blood. The origin of this receptor is a human donor with acute or convalescent COVID-19. The donor label of this sample is uncertain.

The CDR3 loop is CASSPTGDNEQFF. The DNA of the CDR3 is TGTGCCAGCAGCCCAACGGGGGACAATGAGCAGTTCTTC. The J gene is TRBJ2-1, the V gene TRBV6-5; D is perhaps TRBD2 (6 bases). Trimming cost V 6 bases and J 5 bases, with 11 bases left between them. Germline CDR1 reads MNHEY; CDR2 reads SVGAGI. The CDR3 contains 13 residues.